Below, 2 T cell receptor beta chains from the same sample are listed, as sequenced in a study of T cell changes during pregnancy in multiple sclerosis. The repertoire was sequenced with immunoSEQ multiplex PCR; TCRdb's copy has only in-frame clones and lacks some. The sample yields tens of thousands of clones, 91% seen once. The sample here was CD8+ T cells from peripheral blood mononuclear cells, taken in the second trimester of pregnancy. These receptors were taken from a female donor with multiple sclerosis, enrolled in a pregnancy study.

The chain combines TRBV7-9 with TRBJ2-5; the D gene is possibly TRBD1 (5 bases). The CDR3 is made up of 15 amino acids. Looked up from germline, CDR1 is SEHNR and CDR2 is FQNEAQ (reference sequence). Trimming left V 7 bases short and J 2 bases short, with 17 bases between. In DNA, the CDR3 is TGTGCCAGCACCCCTGAAGGGGATCCTCAAGAGACCCAGTACTTC. Translated: CASTPEGDPQETQYF.

The chain links TRBV7-3 to TRBJ2-1; 8 nucleotides line up with TRBD1. Germline lookup yields CDR1 SGHTA and CDR2 FQGTGA. The CDR3 spans 13 residues. J lost 7 bases, V lost 7 bases, and 6 bases had no gene match. The CDR3 sequence is CASNQGAGNEQFF. The CDR3 DNA reads TGTGCCAGCAACCAGGGGGCTGGTAATGAGCAGTTCTTC.